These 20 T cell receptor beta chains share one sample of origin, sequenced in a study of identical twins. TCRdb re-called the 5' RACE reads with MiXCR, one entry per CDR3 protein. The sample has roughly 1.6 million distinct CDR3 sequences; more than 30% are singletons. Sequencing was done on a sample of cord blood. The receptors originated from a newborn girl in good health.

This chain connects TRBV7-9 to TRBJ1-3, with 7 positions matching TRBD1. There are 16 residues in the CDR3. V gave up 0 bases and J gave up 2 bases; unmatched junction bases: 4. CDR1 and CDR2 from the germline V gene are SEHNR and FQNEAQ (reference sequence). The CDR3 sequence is CASSLAQGTAGNTIYF. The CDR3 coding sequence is TGTGCCAGCAGCTTAGCGCAGGGGACAGCTGGAAACACCATATATTTT.

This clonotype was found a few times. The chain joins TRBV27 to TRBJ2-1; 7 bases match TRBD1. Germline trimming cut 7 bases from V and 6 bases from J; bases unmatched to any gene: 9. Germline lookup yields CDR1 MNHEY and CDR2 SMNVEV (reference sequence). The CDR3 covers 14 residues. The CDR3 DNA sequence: TGTGCCAGCATGGGGGACAGAAGTCGCAATGAGCAGTTCTTC. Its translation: CASMGDRSRNEQFF.

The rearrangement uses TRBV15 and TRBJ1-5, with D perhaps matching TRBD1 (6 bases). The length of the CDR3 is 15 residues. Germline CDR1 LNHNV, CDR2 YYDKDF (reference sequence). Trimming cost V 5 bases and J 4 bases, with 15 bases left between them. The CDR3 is CATSEDRDKNQPQHF. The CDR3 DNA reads TGTGCCACCAGCGAAGACCGGGACAAGAATCAGCCCCAGCATTTT.

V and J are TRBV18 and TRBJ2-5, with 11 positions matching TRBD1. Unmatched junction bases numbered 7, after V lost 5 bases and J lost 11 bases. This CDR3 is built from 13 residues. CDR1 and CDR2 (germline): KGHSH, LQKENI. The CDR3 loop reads CASSGQGAMEQYF. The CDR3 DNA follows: TGTGCCAGCTCAGGACAGGGGGCTATGGAACAGTACTTC.

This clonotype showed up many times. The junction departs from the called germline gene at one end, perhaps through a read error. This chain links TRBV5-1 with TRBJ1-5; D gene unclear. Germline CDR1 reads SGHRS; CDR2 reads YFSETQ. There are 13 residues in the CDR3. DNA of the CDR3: TGTGCCAGCAGTTTAGCGGGCAATCAGCCCCAGCATTTT. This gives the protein CASSLAGNQPQHF. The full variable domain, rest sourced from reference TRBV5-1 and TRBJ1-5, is KAGVTQTPRYLIKTRGQQVTLSCSPISGHRSVSWYQQTPGQGLQFLFEYFSETQRNKGNFPGRFSGRQFSNSRSEMNVSTLELGDSALYLCASSLAGNQPQHFGDGTRLSIL.

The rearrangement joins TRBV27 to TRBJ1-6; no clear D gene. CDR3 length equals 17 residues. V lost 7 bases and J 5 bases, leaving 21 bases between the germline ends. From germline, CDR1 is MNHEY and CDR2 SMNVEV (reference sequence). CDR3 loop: CASTPNYRVWDNSPLHF. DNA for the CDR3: TGTGCCAGCACCCCTAATTACCGGGTATGGGATAATTCACCCCTCCACTTT.

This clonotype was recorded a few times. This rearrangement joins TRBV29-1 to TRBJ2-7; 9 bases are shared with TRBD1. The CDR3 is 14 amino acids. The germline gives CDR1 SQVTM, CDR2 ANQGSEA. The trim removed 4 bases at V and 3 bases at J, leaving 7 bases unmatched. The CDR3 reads CSVGGQGWNYEQYF. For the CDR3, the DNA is TGCAGCGTTGGGGGACAGGGATGGAACTACGAGCAGTACTTC.

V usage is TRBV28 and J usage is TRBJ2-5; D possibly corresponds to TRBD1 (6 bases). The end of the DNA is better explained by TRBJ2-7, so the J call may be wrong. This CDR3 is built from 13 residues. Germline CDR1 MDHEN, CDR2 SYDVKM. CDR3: CASNPDRPVEQYF. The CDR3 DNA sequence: TGTGCCAGCAACCCGGACAGACCCGTCGAGCAGTACTTC.

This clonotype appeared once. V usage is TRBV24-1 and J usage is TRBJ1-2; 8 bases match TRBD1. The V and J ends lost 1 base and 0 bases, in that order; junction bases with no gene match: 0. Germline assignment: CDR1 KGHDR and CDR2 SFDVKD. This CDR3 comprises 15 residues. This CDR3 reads CATSDLQGANYGYTF. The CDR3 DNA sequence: TGTGCCACCAGTGATTTACAGGGGGCTAACTATGGCTACACCTTC.

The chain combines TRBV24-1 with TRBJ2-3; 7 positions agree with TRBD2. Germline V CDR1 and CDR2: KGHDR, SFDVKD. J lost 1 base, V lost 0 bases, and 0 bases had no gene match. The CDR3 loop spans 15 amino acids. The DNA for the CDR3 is TGTGCCACCAGTGATTTGCGGGAGGGCACAGATACGCAGTATTTT. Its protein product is CATSDLREGTDTQYF.

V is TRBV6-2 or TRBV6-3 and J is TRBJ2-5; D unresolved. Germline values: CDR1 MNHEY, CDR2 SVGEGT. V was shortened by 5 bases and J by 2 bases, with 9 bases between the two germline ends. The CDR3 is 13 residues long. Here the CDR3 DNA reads TGTGCCAGCAGTACAACCAGGCAAGAGACCCAGTACTTC. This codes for CASSTTRQETQYF.

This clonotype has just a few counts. The CDR3 is CASSLAPVGTNYGYTF. The DNA for the CDR3 is TGTGCCAGCAGCTTAGCCCCAGTCGGTACTAACTATGGCTACACCTTC. This sequence joins TRBV7-2 and TRBJ1-2; D remains unclear. CDR1 and CDR2 (germline): SGHTA, FQGNSA. The CDR3 length is 16 residues. V was trimmed by 0 bases and J by 0 bases, leaving 11 bases between them.

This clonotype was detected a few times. The CDR3 spells CAISERLHQETQYF. The CDR3 nucleotides are TGTGCCATCAGTGAAAGACTCCACCAAGAGACCCAGTACTTC. The V call is TRBV10-3, the J call TRBJ2-5; no definite D call. V was cut by 3 bases and J by 0 bases, with 8 bases left in between. The germline V gene has CDR1 ENHRY and CDR2 SYGVKD. This CDR3 comprises 14 residues.

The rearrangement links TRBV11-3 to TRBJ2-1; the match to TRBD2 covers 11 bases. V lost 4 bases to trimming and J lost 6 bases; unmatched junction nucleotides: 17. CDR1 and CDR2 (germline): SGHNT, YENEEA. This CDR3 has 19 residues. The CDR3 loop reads CASSYFFNSGTSGSNEQFF. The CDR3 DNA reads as TGTGCCAGCAGCTATTTTTTCAACTCCGGGACTAGCGGCTCCAATGAGCAGTTCTTC.

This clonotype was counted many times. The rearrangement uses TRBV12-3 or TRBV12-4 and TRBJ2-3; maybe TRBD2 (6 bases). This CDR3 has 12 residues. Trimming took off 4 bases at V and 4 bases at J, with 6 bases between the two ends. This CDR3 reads CASSSSADTQYF. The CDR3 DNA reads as TGTGCCAGCAGTTCTAGCGCAGATACGCAGTATTTT.

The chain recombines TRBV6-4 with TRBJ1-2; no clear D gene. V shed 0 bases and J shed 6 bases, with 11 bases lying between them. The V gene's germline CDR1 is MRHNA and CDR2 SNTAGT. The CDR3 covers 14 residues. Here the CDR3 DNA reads TGTGCCAGCAGTGACTCGGGCTTTAGTCATGGCTACACCTTC. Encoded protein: CASSDSGFSHGYTF.

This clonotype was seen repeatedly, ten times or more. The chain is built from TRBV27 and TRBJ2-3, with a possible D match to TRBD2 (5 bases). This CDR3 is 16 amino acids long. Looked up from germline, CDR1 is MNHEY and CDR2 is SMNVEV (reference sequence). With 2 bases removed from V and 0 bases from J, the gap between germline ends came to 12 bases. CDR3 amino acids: CASSLDYRASTDTQYF. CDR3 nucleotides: TGTGCCAGCAGTTTAGACTACCGTGCTAGCACAGATACGCAGTATTTT.

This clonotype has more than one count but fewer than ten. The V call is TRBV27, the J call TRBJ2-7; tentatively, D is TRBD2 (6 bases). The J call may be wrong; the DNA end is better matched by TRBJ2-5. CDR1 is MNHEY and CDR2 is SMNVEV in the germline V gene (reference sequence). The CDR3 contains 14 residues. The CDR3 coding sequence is TGTGCCAGCAGTTCGGGGGAAAAAGTGGAGACCCAGTACTTC. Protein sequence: CASSSGEKVETQYF.

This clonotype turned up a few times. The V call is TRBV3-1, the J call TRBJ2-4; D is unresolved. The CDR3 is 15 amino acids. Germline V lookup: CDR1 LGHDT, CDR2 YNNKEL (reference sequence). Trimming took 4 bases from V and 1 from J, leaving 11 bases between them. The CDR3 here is CASSPSGWAKNIQYF. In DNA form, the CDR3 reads TGTGCCAGCAGCCCCTCGGGTTGGGCCAAAAACATTCAGTACTTC.

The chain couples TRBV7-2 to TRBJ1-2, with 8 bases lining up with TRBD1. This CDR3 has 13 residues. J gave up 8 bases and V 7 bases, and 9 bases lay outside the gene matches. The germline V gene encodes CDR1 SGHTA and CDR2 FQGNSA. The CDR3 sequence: CASTRTGWIGYTF. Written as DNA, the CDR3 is TGTGCCAGCACTAGGACAGGGTGGATAGGCTACACCTTC.